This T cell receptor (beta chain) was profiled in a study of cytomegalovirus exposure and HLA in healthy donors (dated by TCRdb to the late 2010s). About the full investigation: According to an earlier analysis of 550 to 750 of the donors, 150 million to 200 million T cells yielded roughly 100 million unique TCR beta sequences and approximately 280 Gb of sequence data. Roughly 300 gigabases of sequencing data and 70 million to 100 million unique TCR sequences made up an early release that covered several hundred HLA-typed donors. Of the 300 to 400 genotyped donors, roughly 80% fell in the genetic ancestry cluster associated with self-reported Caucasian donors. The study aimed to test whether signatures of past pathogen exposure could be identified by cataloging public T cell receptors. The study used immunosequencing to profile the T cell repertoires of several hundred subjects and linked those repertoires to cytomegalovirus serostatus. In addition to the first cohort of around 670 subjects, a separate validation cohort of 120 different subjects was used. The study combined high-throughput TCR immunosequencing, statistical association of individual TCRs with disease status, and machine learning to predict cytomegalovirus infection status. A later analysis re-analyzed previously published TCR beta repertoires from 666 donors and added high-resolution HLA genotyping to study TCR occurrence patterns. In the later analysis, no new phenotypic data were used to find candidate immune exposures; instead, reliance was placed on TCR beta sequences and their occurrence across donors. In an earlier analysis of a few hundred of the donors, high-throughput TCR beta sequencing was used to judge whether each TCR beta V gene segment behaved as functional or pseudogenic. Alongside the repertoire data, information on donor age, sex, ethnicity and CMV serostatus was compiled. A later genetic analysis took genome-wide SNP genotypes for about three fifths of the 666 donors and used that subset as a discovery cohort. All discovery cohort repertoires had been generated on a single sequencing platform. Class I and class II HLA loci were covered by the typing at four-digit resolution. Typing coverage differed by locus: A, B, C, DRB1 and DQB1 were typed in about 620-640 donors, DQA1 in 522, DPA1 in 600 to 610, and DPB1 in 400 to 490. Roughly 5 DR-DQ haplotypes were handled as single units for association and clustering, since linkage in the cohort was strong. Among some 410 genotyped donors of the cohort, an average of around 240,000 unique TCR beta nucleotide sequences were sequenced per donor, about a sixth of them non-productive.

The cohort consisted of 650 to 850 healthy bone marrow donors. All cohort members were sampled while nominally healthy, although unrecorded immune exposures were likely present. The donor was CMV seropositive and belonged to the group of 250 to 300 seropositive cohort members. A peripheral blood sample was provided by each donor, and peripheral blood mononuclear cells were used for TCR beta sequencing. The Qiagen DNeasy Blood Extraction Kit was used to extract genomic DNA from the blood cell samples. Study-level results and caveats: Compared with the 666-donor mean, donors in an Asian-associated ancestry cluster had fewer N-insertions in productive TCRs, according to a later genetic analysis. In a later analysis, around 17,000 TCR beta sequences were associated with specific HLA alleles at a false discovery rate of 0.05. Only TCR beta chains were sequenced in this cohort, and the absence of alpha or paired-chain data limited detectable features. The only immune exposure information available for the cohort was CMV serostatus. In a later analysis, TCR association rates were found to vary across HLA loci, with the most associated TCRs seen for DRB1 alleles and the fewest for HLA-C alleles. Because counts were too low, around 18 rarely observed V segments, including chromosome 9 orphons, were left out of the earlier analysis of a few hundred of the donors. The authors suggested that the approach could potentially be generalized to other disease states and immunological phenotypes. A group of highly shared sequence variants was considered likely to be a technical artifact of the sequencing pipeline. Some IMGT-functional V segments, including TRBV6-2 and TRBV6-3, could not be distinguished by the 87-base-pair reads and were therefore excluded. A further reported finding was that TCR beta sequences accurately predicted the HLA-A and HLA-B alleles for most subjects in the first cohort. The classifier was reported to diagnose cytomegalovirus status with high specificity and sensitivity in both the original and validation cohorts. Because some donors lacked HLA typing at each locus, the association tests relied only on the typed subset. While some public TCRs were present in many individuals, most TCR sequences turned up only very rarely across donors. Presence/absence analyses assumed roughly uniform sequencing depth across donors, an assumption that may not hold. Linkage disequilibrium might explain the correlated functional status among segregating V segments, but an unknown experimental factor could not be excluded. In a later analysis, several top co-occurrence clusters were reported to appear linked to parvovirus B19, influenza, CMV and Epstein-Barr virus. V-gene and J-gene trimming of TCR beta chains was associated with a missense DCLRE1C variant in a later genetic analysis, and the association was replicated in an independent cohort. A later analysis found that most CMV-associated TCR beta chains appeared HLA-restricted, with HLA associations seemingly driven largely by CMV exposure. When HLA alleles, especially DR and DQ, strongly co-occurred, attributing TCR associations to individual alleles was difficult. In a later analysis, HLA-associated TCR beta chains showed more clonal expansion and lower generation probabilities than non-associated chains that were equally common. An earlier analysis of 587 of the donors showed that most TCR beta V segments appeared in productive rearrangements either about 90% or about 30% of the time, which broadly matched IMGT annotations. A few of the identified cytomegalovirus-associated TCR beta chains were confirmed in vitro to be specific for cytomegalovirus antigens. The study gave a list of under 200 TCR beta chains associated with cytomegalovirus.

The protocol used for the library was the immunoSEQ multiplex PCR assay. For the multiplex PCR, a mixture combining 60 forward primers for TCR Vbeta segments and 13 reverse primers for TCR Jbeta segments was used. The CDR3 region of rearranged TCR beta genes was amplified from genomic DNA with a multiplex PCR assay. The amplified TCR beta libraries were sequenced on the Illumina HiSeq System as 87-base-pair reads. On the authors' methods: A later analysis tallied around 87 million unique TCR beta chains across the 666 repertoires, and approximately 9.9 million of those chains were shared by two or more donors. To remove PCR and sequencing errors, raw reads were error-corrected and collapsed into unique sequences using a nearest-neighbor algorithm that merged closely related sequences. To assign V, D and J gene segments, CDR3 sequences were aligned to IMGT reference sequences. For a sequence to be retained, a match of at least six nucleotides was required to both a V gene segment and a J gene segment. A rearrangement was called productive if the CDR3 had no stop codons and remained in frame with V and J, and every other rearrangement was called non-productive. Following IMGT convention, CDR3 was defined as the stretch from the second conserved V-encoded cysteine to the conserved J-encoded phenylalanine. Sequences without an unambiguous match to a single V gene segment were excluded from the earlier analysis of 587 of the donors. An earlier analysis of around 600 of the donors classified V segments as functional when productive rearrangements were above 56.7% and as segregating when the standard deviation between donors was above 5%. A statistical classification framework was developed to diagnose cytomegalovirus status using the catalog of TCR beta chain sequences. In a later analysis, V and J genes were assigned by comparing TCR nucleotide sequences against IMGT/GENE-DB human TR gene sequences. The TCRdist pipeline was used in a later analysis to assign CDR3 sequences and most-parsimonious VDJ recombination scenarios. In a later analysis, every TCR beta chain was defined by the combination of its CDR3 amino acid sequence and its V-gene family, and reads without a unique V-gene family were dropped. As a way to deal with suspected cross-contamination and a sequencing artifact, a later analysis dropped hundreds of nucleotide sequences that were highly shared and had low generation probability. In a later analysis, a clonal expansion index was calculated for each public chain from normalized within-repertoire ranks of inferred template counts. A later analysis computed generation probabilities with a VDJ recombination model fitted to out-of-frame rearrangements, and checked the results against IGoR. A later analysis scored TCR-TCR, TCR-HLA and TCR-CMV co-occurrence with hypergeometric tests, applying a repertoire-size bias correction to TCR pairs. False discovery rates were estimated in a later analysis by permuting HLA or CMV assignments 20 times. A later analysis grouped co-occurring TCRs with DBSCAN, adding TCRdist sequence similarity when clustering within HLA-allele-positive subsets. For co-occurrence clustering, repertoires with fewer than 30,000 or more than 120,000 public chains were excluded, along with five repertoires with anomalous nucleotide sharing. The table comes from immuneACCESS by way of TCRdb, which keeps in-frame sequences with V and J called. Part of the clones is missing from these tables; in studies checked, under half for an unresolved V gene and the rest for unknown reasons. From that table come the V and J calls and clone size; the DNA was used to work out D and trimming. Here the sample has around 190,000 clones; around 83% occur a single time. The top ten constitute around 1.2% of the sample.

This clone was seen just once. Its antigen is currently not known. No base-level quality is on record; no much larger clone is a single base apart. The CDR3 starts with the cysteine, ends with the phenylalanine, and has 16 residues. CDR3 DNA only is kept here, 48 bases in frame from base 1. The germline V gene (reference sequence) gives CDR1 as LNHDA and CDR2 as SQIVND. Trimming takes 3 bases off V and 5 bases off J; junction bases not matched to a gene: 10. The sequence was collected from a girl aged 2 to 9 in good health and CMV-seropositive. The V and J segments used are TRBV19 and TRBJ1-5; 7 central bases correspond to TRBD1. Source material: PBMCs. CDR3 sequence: CASSMIGPGGDQPQHF. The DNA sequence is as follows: TGTGCCAGTAGTATGATAGGGCCAGGGGGAGATCAGCCCCAGCATTTT.